One and the same sample provided the 21 T cell receptor beta chains below, sequenced in a study of shared clonotypes between healthy human individuals. Sequencing was performed with immunoSEQ multiplex PCR; in TCRdb, only in-frame clones are kept and a portion is missing. The sample holds 2 million to 3 million clones; 90% to 95% are singletons and the top ten take 0.36%. Material for sequencing was naive CD4+ T cells from PBMCs. Specified subset: CD45RA+ positively selected. The receptors shown here come from a man younger than 35 in good health. Some clones in this sample may be carry-over from other donors' samples.

V gene TRBV6-6 combines with J gene TRBJ2-7; TRBD1 agrees at 7 bases. Trimming took 7 bases from V and 4 from J; bases not matched to a gene: 7. The CDR3 contains 13 residues. Germline V CDR1 and CDR2: MNHNY, SVGAGI (reference sequence). CDR3 sequence: CASTPRQGYEQYF. In DNA form, the CDR3 reads TGTGCCAGCACCCCCCGACAGGGATACGAGCAGTACTTC.

About this clone itself: The CDR3 end shows no conserved phenylalanine or tryptophan, and so a read error is likely. No DNA is shown, since the ends of the CDR3 on it are uncertain; the CDR3 is the one TCRdb lists. J is TRBJ1-4 and V is TRBV10-3; no DNA check was done on the table's D call, TRBD1. 12 amino acids form the CDR3, both terminal residues included. The germline V gene has CDR1 ENHRY and CDR2 SYGVKD. CDR3: CAINVRSWATLI.

Written as DNA, the CDR3 is TGTGCCAGCAGCATGGACAGGATGAACACTGAAGCTTTCTTT. As protein: CASSMDRMNTEAFF. The V and J genes are TRBV7-3 and TRBJ1-1, with 7 bases lining up with TRBD1. Per germline, CDR1 SGHTA and CDR2 FQGTGA. The CDR3 has 14 amino acids. With 5 bases clipped from V and 0 bases from J, the junction kept 3 bases outside the gene matches.

The genes are TRBV30 and TRBJ2-1; D uncertain. The CDR3 extends over 16 amino acids. Trimming removed 0 bases at V and 2 bases at J, with 14 bases between. Germline loops: CDR1 GTSNPN, CDR2 SVGIG (reference sequence). The CDR3 sequence: CAWSVRLGAPYNEQFF. The DNA for the CDR3 is TGTGCCTGGAGTGTAAGGTTGGGCGCTCCCTACAATGAGCAGTTCTTC.

This sequence joins TRBV6-6 and TRBJ1-2; D unclear. The V end was cut by 5 bases, the J end by 4 bases, with 11 bases between. Germline V gives CDR1 MNHNY, CDR2 SVGAGI (reference sequence). The CDR3 contains 13 residues. The DNA of the CDR3 is TGTGCCAGCAGTCGCGGCCACTCCTATGGCTACACCTTC. It encodes CASSRGHSYGYTF.

Regarding this clone: The junction does not match germline at one end; this may be a read error. Other DNA variants within this sample encode the same CDR3. The chain joins TRBV6-1 to TRBJ2-7; 9 bases align to TRBD2. Germline-derived CDR1 and CDR2 are MNHNS and SASEGT. The CDR3 has 14 amino acids. The CDR3 DNA is TGTGCCAGCAGTGCCGCGGGAGGGCACTACGAGCAATACTTC. It codes for CASSAAGGHYEQYF.

The chain carries TRBV2 and TRBJ1-4, with D tentatively TRBD1 (6 bases). Looked up from germline, CDR1 is SNHLY and CDR2 is FYNNEI. This CDR3 is 14 amino acids long. The germline V and J ends were trimmed by 7 bases and 2 bases, with 11 bases remaining between them. CDR3 DNA: TGTGCCAGCAACGGTCAGGGGACTAATGAAAAACTGTTTTTT. Its protein is CASNGQGTNEKLFF.

The chain joins TRBV11-3 to TRBJ2-5; D unclear. The CDR3 is made up of 13 amino acids. Germline V gene sequence: CDR1 SGHNT, CDR2 YENEEA. V lost 3 bases and J 2 bases, leaving 7 bases between the germline ends. The CDR3 DNA reads TGTGCCAGCAGCTTGCTAAGGCAAGAGACCCAGTACTTC. It yields the protein CASSLLRQETQYF.

V and J are TRBV2 and TRBJ2-3; maybe TRBD2 (6 bases). Trimming left V 4 bases short and J 4 bases short, with 9 bases between. Germline V gives CDR1 SNHLY, CDR2 FYNNEI. The CDR3 has 13 residues. Here the CDR3 reads CASSGGVADTQYF. DNA for the CDR3: TGTGCCAGCAGTGGGGGGGTGGCAGATACGCAGTATTTT.

J is TRBJ2-2 and V is TRBV6-1; possible D gene TRBD2, 6 bases. The CDR3 is made up of 14 amino acids. Per germline, CDR1 MNHNS and CDR2 SASEGT. The V end was cut by 5 bases, the J end by 6 bases, with 13 bases between. The CDR3 sequence: CASSQMGGAGELFF. The CDR3 DNA is TGTGCCAGCAGTCAGATGGGCGGGGCCGGGGAGCTGTTTTTT.

V usage is TRBV2 and J usage is TRBJ2-7; TRBD1 might be the D (6 bases). The CDR3 is 16 amino acids. Germline V gene data show CDR1 as SNHLY and CDR2 as FYNNEI. The V end lost 6 bases, the J end lost 5 bases, and 23 bases lay between the germline ends. CDR3 nucleotide sequence: TGTGCCAGCAGCCCTGTCGCTACAGGGTTCCCCAACGAGCAGTACTTC. Its protein product is CASSPVATGFPNEQYF. Full variable domain (outside the CDR3, taken from reference TRBV2 and TRBJ2-7): EPEVTQTPSHQVTQMGQEVILRCVPISNHLYFYWYRQILGQKVEFLVSFYNNEISEKSEIFDDQFSVERPDGSNFTLKIRSTKLEDSAMYFCASSPVATGFPNEQYFGPGTRLTVT.

The chain combines TRBV6-5 with TRBJ2-3; D is unresolved. This CDR3 is 13 amino acids long. V lost 6 bases and J 2 bases, leaving 9 bases between the germline ends. Germline V gene data show CDR1 as MNHEY and CDR2 as SVGAGI. In nucleotides, the CDR3 is TGTGCCAGCAGCCCCTCGCACACAGATACGCAGTATTTT. This gives the protein CASSPSHTDTQYF.

The rearrangement joins TRBV11-2 to TRBJ2-7, with 10 positions matching TRBD2. Germline CDR1 is SGHAT and CDR2 is FQNNGV. CDR3 length: 15 amino acids. After removal of 5 bases from V and 2 bases from J, the junction contained 6 bases not matched to a gene. CDR3 DNA sequence: TGTGCCAGCAGCCTGAGAGCGGGAGGGCCCTACGAGCAGTACTTC. It specifies CASSLRAGGPYEQYF.

The chain has TRBV18 and TRBJ2-3; no definite D call. Trimming pared 1 base from V and 6 bases from J, leaving 11 bases between. Germline CDR1 KGHSH, CDR2 LQKENI. The CDR3 runs to 14 residues. The CDR3 nucleotides read TGTGCCAGCTCACCACAGACATCCCGGGATACGCAGTATTTT. Its translation: CASSPQTSRDTQYF. Full variable domain (rest looked up from reference TRBV18 and TRBJ2-3): NAGVMQNPRHLVRRRGQEARLRCSPMKGHSHVYWYRQLPEEGLKFMVYLQKENIIDESGMPKERFSAEFPKEGPSILRIQQVVRGDSAAYFCASSPQTSRDTQYFGPGTRLTVL.

This rearrangement joins TRBV29-1 to TRBJ2-1; D is ambiguous. Germline loops: CDR1 SQVTM, CDR2 ANQGSEA. V lost 5 bases to trimming and J lost 4 bases, with 27 bases between them. This CDR3 has 18 residues. CDR3 residues: CSVPPKDGRVEKYNEQFF. The CDR3 bases are TGCAGCGTTCCCCCTAAGGACGGTCGGGTCGAAAAATACAATGAGCAGTTCTTC.

The chain has TRBV6-1 and TRBJ1-2, with D unresolved. CDR1 and CDR2 (germline): MNHNS, SASEGT. V lost 8 bases and J lost 4, with 8 bases in between. The CDR3 runs to 11 residues. CDR3 bases: TGTGCCAGCCAGTATGGCTATGGCTACACCTTC. This encodes CASQYGYGYTF.

The V gene is TRBV18, the J gene TRBJ2-3, with D possibly matching TRBD2 (5 bases). The V gene's germline CDR1 is KGHSH and CDR2 LQKENI. The CDR3 loop spans 16 amino acids. V gave up 0 bases and J gave up 4 bases, with 14 bases separating them. In DNA, the CDR3 is TGTGCCAGCTCACCACCGGGAAGTGCGCGGGCAGATACGCAGTATTTT. This gives the protein CASSPPGSARADTQYF.

The V gene is TRBV25-1, the J gene TRBJ2-6; perhaps D is TRBD1 or TRBD2 (5 bases each). The germline gives CDR1 MGHDK, CDR2 SYGVNS. V gave up 1 base and J gave up 4 bases, with 11 bases separating them. The CDR3 is 16 amino acids. CDR3 residues: CASSESRGGGANVLTF. The CDR3 DNA reads TGTGCCAGCAGTGAATCGAGGGGCGGAGGGGCCAACGTCCTGACTTTC.

On this clone itself: The same CDR3 also results from other DNA sequences found in this sample. The chain is built from TRBV5-6 and TRBJ2-7, with D unresolved. V shed 4 bases and J shed 7 bases, with 12 bases lying between them. Germline CDR1 and CDR2: SGHDT and YYEEEE. The CDR3 loop spans 12 amino acids. The CDR3 region has the DNA TGTGCCAGCAGCCTTCGACTCGGAGAGCAGTACTTC. Protein: CASSLRLGEQYF.

The gene calls are TRBV6-5 and TRBJ1-1, with unresolved D. This CDR3 is 13 amino acids long. V was trimmed by 6 bases and J by 5 bases, leaving 13 bases between them. Germline V gene sequence: CDR1 MNHEY, CDR2 SVGAGI. CDR3 loop: CASSRTGSTEAFF. CDR3 DNA sequence: TGTGCCAGCAGCCGGACTGGATCGACTGAAGCTTTCTTT.

V is TRBV27 and J is TRBJ1-2; 9 nucleotides agree with TRBD1. Trimming removed 6 bases from V and 2 bases from J; junction bases left unmatched: 13. Per germline, CDR1 MNHEY and CDR2 SMNVEV (reference sequence). This CDR3 has 17 amino acids. This CDR3 reads CASRPSRGQGLNYGYTF. The CDR3 coding sequence is TGTGCCAGCAGACCGTCCCGGGGACAGGGTCTCAACTATGGCTACACCTTC.